Listed here is a single T cell receptor beta chain. Its matching antigen is unknown. The data stem from a study of CD8 T cell repertoires and HIV-1 epitope variants. As for the study in general: Controls were a CMV, EBV and flu peptide pool, Ebola AY9 negative control, and no-peptide well. 1M T cells were kept uncultured as a baseline. Study results and limitations: The assay identified only TCR beta chains of antigen-proliferating T cells. Most of the nine antigen-specific clonotypes appeared cross-reactive to autologous or escape variants.

This CDR3 has 14 amino acids. V was clipped by 0 bases and J by 3 bases, with 7 bases between them. Germline V CDR1 and CDR2: SGHVS, FNYEAQ. TCRdb's copy holds only in-frame clones and misses some; the assay was immunoSEQ multiplex PCR. The table shows several thousand clones, with approximately 70% occurring only once. The specimen sequenced was cultured CD8+ T cells derived from PBMCs. This rearrangement joins TRBV7-6 to TRBJ2-3; maybe TRBD2 (5 bases). The origin of this receptor is a male donor with HIV. CDR3 sequence (DNA): TGTGCCAGCAGCTTAGCGGAGGCTACAGATACGCAGTATTTT. This encodes CASSLAEATDTQYF.